This T cell receptor beta chain was found in a study of control samples from healthy donors and cancer patients. This CDR3 is built from 13 residues. With 8 bases clipped from V and 1 base from J, the junction kept 2 bases outside the gene matches. The germline V gene has CDR1 SNHLY and CDR2 FYNNEI. Assay used: immunoSEQ multiplex PCR; TCRdb lists only in-frame clones, some missing. This repertoire shows around 81,000 clones, approximately 95% found once; its top ten account for 1.5%. The material sequenced was blood. The source is a woman aged 30 to 39 in good health. The chain links TRBV2 to TRBJ2-5, with 9 bases matching TRBD2. CDR3 amino acids: CASWREGQETQYF. DNA of the CDR3: TGTGCCAGCTGGCGGGAGGGCCAAGAGACCCAGTACTTC.